These T cell receptor beta chains were read from a single sample in a study of blood T cell repertoires in COVID-19. Clones were read by immunoSEQ multiplex PCR, and TCRdb kept only the in-frame ones, dropping some. Of about 360,000 clones listed, more than 75% are singletons. The sequenced sample was peripheral blood. The receptors here all came from a human donor in a cohort sampled during active COVID-19. Both conserved end residues are part of each CDR3. The D gene is left open where the match is weak. Size is stated for part of the rows, as once, few or many counts, or as a class when the clone is expanded.

13,TRBV30,NA,NA,TRBJ1-1,CAWSGGLGTEAFF,TGTGCCTGGAGTGGGGGGCTGGGCACTGAAGCTTTCTTT
14,TRBV2,NA,NA,TRBJ1-1,CASSVERGIAEAFF,TGTGCCAGCAGTGTGGAACGCGGGATCGCTGAAGCTTTCTTT
15,TRBV6-5,NA,NA,TRBJ2-5,CASSYSSGYQETQYF,TGTGCCAGCAGTTACTCGTCAGGGTACCAAGAGACCCAGTACTTC
18,TRBV5-1,once,TRBD1,TRBJ1-1,CASSSGQGQGGGVTEAFF,TGCGCCAGCAGCTCGGGACAGGGGCAGGGCGGGGGTGTCACTGAAGCTTTCTTT
14,TRBV24-1,NA,NA,TRBJ1-1,CATKVWDNNTEAFF,TGTGCCACCAAGGTGTGGGACAACAACACTGAAGCTTTCTTT
15,TRBV2,NA,TRBD1,TRBJ2-7,CASSNRDRAINEQYF,TGTGCCAGCAGTAACCGGGACAGGGCAATCAACGAGCAGTACTTC
15,TRBV28,NA,NA,TRBJ1-2,CASIVAGRLDYGYTF,TGTGCCAGCATCGTAGCGGGGAGACTCGACTATGGCTACACCTTC
16,TRBV5-4,few,NA,TRBJ2-3,CASSLESSFGTDTQYF,TGTGCCAGCAGCTTGGAATCTAGCTTCGGCACAGATACGCAGTATTTT
14,TRBV6-5,NA,NA,TRBJ1-4,CASSYHRQNEKLFF,TGTGCCAGCAGTTACCACAGGCAAAATGAAAAACTGTTTTTT
17,TRBV9,NA,TRBD2,TRBJ2-2,CASSVELAGANTGELFF,TGTGCCAGCAGCGTAGAACTAGCGGGGGCGAACACCGGGGAGCTGTTTTTT
16,TRBV5-1,NA,NA,TRBJ2-7,CASNPFPRQGIYEQYF,TGCGCCAGCAACCCATTTCCTCGCCAGGGGATCTACGAGCAGTACTTC
17,TRBV7-9,NA,NA,TRBJ1-2,CASSLEARVQGNYGYTF,TGTGCCAGCAGCTTAGAGGCCAGGGTCCAAGGAAACTATGGCTACACCTTC
15,TRBV18,few,NA,TRBJ2-2,CASSTRQANTGELFF,TGTGCCAGCTCAACCCGCCAGGCGAACACCGGGGAGCTGTTTTTT
15,TRBV6-4,NA,TRBD2,TRBJ2-3,CASSEGGSPTDTQYF,TGTGCCAGCAGTGAAGGCGGGAGTCCCACAGATACGCAGTATTTT
16,TRBV2,NA,NA,TRBJ1-6,CASSEVQGGGNSPLHF,TGTGCCAGCAGTGAGGTTCAGGGAGGAGGGAATTCACCCCTCCACTTT
17,TRBV4-1,NA,TRBD1,TRBJ1-1,CASSQAFPGGRNTEAFF,TGCGCCAGCAGCCAAGCTTTTCCAGGGGGCCGGAACACTGAAGCTTTCTTT